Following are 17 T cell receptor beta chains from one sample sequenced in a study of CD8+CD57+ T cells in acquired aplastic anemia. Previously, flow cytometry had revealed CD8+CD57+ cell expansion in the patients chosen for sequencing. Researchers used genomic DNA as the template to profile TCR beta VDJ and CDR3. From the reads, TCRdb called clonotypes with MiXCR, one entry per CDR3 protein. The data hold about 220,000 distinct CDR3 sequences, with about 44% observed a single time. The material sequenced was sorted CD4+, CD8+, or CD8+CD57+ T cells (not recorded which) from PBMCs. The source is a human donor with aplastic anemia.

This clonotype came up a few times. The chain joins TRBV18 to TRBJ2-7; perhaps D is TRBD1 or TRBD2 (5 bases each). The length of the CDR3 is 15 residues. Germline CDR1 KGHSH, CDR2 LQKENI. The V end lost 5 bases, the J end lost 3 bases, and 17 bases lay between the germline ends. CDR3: CASSGRDQILYEQYF. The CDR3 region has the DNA TGTGCCAGCTCAGGCCGGGACCAGATCCTCTACGAGCAGTACTTC. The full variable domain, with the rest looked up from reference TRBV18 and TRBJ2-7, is NAGVMQNPRHLVRRRGQEARLRCSPMKGHSHVYWYRQLPEEGLKFMVYLQKENIIDESGMPKERFSAEFPKEGPSILRIQQVVRGDSAAYFCASSGRDQILYEQYFGPGTRLTVT.

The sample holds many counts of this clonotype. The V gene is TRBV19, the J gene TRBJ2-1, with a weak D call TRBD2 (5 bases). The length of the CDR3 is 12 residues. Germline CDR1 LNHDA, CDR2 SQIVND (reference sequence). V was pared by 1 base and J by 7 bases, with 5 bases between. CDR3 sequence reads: CASSIGRNEQFF. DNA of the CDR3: TGTGCCAGTAGTATAGGGAGGAATGAGCAGTTCTTC.

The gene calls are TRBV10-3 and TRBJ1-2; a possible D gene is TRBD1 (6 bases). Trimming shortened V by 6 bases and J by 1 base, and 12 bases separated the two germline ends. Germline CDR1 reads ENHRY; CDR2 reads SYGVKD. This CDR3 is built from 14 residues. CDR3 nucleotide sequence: TGTGCCATCAGGGCGACAGGCGGTAACTATGGCTACACCTTC. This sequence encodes CAIRATGGNYGYTF.

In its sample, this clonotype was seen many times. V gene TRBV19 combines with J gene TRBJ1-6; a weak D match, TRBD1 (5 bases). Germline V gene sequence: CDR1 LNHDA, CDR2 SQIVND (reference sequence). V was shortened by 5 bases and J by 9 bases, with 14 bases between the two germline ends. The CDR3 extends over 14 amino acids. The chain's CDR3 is CASSAGPGFSPLHF. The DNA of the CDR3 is TGTGCCAGTAGTGCCGGCCCAGGGTTTTCACCCCTCCACTTT.

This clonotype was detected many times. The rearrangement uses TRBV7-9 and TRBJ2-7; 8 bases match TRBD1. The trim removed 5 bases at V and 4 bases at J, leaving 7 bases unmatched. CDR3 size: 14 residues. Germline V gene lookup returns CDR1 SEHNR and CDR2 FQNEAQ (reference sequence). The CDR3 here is CASSQQGALYEQYF. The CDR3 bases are TGTGCCAGCAGCCAGCAGGGGGCGCTTTACGAGCAGTACTTC.

The CDR3 DNA sequence: TGTGCCAGCAGTGAAGTCGGGACAGGTTACGAGCAGTACTTC. Protein sequence: CASSEVGTGYEQYF. J is TRBJ2-7 and V is TRBV2, with TRBD1 matching over 8 bases. Germline assignment: CDR1 SNHLY and CDR2 FYNNEI. The V segment lost 1 base and the J segment 4 bases; nucleotides outside the gene matches: 3. This CDR3 contains 14 residues.

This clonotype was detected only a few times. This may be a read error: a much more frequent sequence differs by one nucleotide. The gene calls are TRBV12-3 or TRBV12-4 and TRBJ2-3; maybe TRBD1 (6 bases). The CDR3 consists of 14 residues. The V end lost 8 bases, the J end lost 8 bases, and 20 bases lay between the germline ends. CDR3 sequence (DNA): TGTGCCAGCGGCATTGGACAGTTCCCGGGTACGCAGTATTTT. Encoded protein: CASGIGQFPGTQYF.

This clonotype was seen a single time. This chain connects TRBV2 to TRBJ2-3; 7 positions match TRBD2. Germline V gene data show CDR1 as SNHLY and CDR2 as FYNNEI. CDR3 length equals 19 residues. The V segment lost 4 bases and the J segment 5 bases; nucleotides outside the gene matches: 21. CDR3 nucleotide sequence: TGTGCCAGCAGTGTCCTGAATAGTTTCGGAGGGAGGGATCTAGATACGCAGTATTTT. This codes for CASSVLNSFGGRDLDTQYF.

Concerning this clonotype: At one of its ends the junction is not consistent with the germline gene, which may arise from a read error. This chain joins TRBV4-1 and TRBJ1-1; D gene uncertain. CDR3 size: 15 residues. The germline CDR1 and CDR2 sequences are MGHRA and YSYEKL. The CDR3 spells CASGQVDLGGTEAFF. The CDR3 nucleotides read TGCGCCAGCGGCCAAGTTGATCTCGGTGGCACTGAAGCTTTCTTT.

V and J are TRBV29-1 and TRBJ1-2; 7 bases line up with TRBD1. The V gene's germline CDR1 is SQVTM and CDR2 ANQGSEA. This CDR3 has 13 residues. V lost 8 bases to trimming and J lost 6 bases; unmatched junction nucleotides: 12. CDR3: CSSVGPQGDGYTF. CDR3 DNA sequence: TGCAGCTCTGTCGGCCCCCAGGGGGATGGCTACACCTTC.

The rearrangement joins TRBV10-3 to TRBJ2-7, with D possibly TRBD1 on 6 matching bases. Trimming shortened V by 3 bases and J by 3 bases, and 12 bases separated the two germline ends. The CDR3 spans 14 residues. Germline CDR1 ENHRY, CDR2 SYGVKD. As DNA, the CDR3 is TGTGCCATCAGTGATGCCAGGGGAAGCTACGAGCAGTACTTC. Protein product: CAISDARGSYEQYF.

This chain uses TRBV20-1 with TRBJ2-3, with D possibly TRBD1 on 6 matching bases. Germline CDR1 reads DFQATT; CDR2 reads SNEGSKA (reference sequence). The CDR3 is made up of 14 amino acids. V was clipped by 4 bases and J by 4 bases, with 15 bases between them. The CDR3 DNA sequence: TGCAGTGCTACATACAGGGTGAGGGCAGATACGCAGTATTTT. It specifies CSATYRVRADTQYF.

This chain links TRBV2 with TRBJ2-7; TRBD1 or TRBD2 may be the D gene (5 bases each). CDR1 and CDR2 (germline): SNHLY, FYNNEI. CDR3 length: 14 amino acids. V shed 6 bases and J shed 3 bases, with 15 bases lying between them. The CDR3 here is CASSLRGGYYEQYF. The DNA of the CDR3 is TGTGCCAGCAGCCTACGGGGCGGGTACTACGAGCAGTACTTC.

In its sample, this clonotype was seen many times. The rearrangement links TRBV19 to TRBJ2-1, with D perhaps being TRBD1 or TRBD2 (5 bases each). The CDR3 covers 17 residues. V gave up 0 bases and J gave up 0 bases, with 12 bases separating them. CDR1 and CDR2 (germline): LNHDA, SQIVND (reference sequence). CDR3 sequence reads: CASSIDHWGSSYNEQFF. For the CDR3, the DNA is TGTGCCAGTAGTATAGATCATTGGGGGTCCTCCTACAATGAGCAGTTCTTC.

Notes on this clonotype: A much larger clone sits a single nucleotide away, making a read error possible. CDR3 in amino acids: CATSLTDRVKNYGYTF. The CDR3 DNA reads TGTGCCACCAGCCTCACCGACAGGGTCAAAAACTATGGCTACACCTTC. The rearrangement uses TRBV15 and TRBJ1-2; 7 bases are shared with TRBD1. The germline V gene encodes CDR1 LNHNV and CDR2 YYDKDF (reference sequence). V trimming: 5 bases; J trimming: 2 bases; junction bases outside the gene matches: 11. CDR3 length: 16 amino acids.

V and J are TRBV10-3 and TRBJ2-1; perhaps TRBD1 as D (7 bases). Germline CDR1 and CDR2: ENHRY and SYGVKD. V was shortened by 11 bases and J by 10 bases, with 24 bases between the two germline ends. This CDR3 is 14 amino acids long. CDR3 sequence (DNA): TGTGCCTGCAGCCCCGACGGCGGAGGGGGCGAGCAGTTCTTC. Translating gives CACSPDGGGGEQFF.

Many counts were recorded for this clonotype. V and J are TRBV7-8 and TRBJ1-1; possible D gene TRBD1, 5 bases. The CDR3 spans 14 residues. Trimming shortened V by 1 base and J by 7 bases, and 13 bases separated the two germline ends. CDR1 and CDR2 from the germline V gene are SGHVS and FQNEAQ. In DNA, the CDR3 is TGTGCCAGCAGCTTAGGAAAGGGGTATGGTGAAGCTTTCTTT. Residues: CASSLGKGYGEAFF.